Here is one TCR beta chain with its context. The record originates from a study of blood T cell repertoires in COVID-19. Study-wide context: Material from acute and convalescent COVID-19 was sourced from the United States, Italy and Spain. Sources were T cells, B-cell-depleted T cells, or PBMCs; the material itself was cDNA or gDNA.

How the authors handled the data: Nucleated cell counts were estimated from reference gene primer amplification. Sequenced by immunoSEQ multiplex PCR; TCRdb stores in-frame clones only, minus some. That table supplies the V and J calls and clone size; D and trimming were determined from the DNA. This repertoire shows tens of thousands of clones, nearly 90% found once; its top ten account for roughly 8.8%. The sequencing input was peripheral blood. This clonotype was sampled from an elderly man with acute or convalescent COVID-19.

In nucleotides, the CDR3 is TGTGCCAGCAGCCTTGACAGGGTCTCTGGAAACACCATATATTTT. Protein: CASSLDRVSGNTIYF. This chain uses TRBV7-8 with TRBJ1-3; 7 bases agree with TRBD1. The CDR3 totals 15 residues. J was trimmed by 0 bases and V by 5 bases; bases with no gene match: 4. Germline V gives CDR1 SGHVS, CDR2 FQNEAQ.